This section outlines one TCR beta chain sequence together with its context. Produced via immunoSEQ multiplex PCR; TCRdb's table is partial and in-frame only. The table has 430,000 or so clones, approximately 87% seen once. V lost 0 bases, J lost 4 bases, and 6 bases stayed unmatched. The CDR3 consists of 18 residues. The germline V gene has CDR1 LGHNA and CDR2 YSLEER. The data are from a study of blood T cell repertoires in COVID-19. The V call is TRBV4-3, the J call TRBJ1-4; 12 bases align to TRBD1. The sequenced sample consisted of PBMCs or T cells enriched from blood (not recorded which). The sequence was collected from a woman between 40 and 50 years old who had recovered from COVID-19. CDR3 residues: CASSQDMGQGAGNEKLFF. The CDR3 DNA is TGCGCCAGCAGCCAAGATATGGGACAGGGGGCCGGTAATGAAAAACTGTTTTTT.